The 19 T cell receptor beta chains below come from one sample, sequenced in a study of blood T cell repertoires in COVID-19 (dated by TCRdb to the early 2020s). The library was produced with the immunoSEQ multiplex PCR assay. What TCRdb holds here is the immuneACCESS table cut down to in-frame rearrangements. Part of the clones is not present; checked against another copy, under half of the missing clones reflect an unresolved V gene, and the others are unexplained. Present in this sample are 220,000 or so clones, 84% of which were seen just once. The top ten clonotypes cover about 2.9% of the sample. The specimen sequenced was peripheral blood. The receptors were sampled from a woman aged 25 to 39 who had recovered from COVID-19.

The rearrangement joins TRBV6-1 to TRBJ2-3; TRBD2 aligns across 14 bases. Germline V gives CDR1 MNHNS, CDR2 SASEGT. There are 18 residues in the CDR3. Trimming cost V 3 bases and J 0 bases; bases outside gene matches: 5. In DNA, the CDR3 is TGTGCCAGCAGTGACGGGACTAGCGGGAGCGTTAGCACAGATACGCAGTATTTT. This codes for CASSDGTSGSVSTDTQYF.

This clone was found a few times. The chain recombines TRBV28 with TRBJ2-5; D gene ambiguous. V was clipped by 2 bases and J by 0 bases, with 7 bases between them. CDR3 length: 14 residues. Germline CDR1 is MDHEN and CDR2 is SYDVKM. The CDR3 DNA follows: TGTGCCAGCAGTTTAAGGAGTAACCAAGAGACCCAGTACTTC. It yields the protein CASSLRSNQETQYF.

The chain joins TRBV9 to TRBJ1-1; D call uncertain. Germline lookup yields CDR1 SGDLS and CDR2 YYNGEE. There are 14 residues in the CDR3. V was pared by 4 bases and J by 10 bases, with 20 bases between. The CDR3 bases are TGTGCCAGCAGCTCAGAAGGTGCGGGATTAGGAGCTTTCTTT. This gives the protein CASSSEGAGLGAFF.

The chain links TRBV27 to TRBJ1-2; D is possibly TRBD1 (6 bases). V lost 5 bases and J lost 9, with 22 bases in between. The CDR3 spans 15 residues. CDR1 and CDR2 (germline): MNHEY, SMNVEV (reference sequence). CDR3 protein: CASSPPGGGGFSYTF. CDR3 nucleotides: TGTGCCAGCAGTCCCCCGGGGGGAGGGGGGTTCAGCTACACCTTC.

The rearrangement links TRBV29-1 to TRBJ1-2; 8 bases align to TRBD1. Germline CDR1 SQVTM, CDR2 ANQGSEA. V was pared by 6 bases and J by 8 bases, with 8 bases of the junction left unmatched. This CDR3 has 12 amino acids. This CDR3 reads CSVVTGDSGYTF. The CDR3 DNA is TGCAGCGTCGTGACAGGGGACAGCGGCTACACCTTC.

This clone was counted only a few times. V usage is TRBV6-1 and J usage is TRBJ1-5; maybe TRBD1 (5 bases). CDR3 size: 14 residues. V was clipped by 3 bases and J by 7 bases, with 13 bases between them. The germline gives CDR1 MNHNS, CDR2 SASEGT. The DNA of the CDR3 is TGTGCCAGCAGTGAGTGGCCCCAGGGCCAGCCCCAGCATTTT. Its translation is CASSEWPQGQPQHF.

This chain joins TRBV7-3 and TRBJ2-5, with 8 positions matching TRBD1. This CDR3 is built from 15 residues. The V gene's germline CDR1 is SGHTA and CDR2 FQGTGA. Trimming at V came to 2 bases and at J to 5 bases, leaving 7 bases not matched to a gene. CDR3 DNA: TGTGCCAGCAGCTTAGGGCAGGGGGCGAAGGAGACCCAGTACTTC. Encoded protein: CASSLGQGAKETQYF.

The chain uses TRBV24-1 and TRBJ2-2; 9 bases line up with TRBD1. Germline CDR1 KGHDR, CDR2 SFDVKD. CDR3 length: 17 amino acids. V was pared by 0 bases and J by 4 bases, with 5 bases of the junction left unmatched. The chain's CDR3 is CATSDLRTGDSTGELFF. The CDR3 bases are TGTGCCACCAGTGATTTGAGGACAGGGGATTCCACCGGGGAGCTGTTTTTT.

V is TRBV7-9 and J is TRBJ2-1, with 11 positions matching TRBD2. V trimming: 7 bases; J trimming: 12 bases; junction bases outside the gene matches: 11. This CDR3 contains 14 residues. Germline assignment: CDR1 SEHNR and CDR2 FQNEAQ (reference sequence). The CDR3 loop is CASTFKLAGALQFF. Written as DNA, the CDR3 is TGTGCCAGCACATTTAAACTAGCGGGAGCTTTGCAGTTCTTC.

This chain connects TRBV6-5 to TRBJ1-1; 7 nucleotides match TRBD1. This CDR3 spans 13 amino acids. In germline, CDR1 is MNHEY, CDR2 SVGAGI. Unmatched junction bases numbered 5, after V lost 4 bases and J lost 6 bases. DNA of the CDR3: TGTGCCAGCAGTTTAGAGGGGGCCGCTGAAGCTTTCTTT. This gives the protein CASSLEGAAEAFF.

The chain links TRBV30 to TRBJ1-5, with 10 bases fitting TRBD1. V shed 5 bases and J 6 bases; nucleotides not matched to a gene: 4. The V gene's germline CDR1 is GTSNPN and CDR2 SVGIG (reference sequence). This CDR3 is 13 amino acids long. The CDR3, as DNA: TGTGCCTGGGGGGACAGGGGTACTCAGCCCCAGCATTTT. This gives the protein CAWGDRGTQPQHF.

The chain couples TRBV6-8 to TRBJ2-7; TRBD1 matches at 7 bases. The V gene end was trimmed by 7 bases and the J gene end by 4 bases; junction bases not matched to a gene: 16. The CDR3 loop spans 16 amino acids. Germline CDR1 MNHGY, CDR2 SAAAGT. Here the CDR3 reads CASTDPPPRQGYEQYF. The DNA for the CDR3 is TGTGCCAGCACTGACCCCCCCCCGAGACAGGGATACGAGCAGTACTTC.

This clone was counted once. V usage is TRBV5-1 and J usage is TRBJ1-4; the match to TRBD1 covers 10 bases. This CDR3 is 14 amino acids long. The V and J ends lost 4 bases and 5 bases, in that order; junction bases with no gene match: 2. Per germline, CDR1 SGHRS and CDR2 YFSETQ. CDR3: CASSPDRGNEKLFF. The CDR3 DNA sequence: TGCGCCAGCAGCCCGGACAGGGGGAATGAAAAACTGTTTTTT.

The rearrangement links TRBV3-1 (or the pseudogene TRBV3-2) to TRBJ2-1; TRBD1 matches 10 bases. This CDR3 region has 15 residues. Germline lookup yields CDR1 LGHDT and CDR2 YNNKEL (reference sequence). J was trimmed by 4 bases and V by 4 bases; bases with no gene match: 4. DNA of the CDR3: TGTGCCAGCAGCCGTGGACAGGGGGTGTACAATGAGCAGTTCTTC. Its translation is CASSRGQGVYNEQFF.

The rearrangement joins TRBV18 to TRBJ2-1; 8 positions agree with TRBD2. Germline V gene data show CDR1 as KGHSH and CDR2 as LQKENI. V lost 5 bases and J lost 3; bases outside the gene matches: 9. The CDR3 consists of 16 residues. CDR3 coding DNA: TGTGCCAGCTCAACTAGCGGAGGGCCCCTCTACAATGAGCAGTTCTTC. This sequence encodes CASSTSGGPLYNEQFF. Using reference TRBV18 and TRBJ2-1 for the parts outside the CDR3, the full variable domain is NAGVMQNPRHLVRRRGQEARLRCSPMKGHSHVYWYRQLPEEGLKFMVYLQKENIIDESGMPKERFSAEFPKEGPSILRIQQVVRGDSAAYFCASSTSGGPLYNEQFFGPGTRLTVL.

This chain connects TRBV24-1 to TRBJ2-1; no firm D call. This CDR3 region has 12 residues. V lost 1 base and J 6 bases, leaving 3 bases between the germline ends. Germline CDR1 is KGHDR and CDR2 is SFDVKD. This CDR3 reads CATSDFSNEQFF. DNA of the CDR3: TGTGCCACCAGTGATTTTAGCAATGAGCAGTTCTTC.

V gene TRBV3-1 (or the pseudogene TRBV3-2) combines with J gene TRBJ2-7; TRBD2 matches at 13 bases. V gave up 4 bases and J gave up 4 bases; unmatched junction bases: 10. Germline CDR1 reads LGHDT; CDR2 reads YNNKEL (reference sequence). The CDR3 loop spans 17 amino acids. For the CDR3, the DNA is TGTGCCAGCAGCCGGAATGGACTAGCGGGAGATTCGTACGAGCAGTACTTC. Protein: CASSRNGLAGDSYEQYF.

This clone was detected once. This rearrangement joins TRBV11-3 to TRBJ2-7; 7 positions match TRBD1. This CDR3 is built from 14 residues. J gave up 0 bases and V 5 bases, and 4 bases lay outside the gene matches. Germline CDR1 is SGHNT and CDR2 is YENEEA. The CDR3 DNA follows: TGTGCCAGCAGCCGGGACAGTGCCTCCTACGAGCAGTACTTC. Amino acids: CASSRDSASYEQYF. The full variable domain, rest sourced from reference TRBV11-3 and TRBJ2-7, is EAGVVQSPRYKIIEKKQPVAFWCNPISGHNTLYWYLQNLGQGPELLIRYENEEAVDDSQLPKDRFSAERLKGVDSTLKIQPAELGDSAVYLCASSRDSASYEQYFGPGTRLTVT.

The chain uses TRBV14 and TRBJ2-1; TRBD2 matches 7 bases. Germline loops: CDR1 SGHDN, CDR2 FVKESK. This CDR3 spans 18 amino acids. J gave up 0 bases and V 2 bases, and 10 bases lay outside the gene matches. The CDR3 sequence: CASSQMGLAEYSYNEQFF. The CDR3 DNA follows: TGTGCCAGCAGCCAAATGGGGCTAGCGGAGTACTCCTACAATGAGCAGTTCTTC.